This is a list of T cell receptor beta chains from one sample in a study of shared clonotypes between healthy human individuals. The method was immunoSEQ multiplex PCR; TCRdb's version includes in-frame clones alone and lacks a portion of them. The table lists roughly 490,000 clones, roughly 85% of them singletons. The sequenced sample was PBMCs. The origin of the receptors is a woman between 40 and 50 years old in good health. Some clones in this sample may be carry-over from other donors' samples. The CDR3 runs from the conserved cysteine through the conserved F or W. The order of the fields is CDR3 length, V gene, D gene, clone size, J gene, CDR3 protein, CDR3 DNA. D genes are given only for firm matches. Some rows mark clone size as missing; the rest say once, few, many or name a class of expanded clone.

13	TRBV9	-	many	TRBJ2-7	CASSVALGYEQYF	TGTGCCAGCAGCGTAGCTCTAGGTTACGAGCAGTACTTC
14	TRBV6-5	-	-	TRBJ1-1	CASSTGRRNTEAFF	TGTGCCAGCAGTACAGGACGGAGGAACACTGAAGCTTTCTTT
15	TRBV2	TRBD2	-	TRBJ2-1	CASKTSGSGRGEQFF	TGTGCCAGCAAGACTAGCGGGAGCGGGCGGGGAGAGCAGTTCTTC
14	TRBV19	-	-	TRBJ1-5	CASSMTALYQPQHF	TGTGCCAGTAGTATGACAGCCTTGTATCAGCCCCAGCATTTT
15	TRBV13	TRBD2	-	TRBJ2-3	CASSPSGRALDTQYF	TGTGCCAGCAGCCCCTCCGGGAGGGCCCTAGATACGCAGTATTTT
14	TRBV28	TRBD2	few	TRBJ2-7	CASRIAGEAYEQYF	TGTGCCAGCAGGATAGCGGGAGAAGCCTACGAGCAGTACTTC
19	TRBV27	TRBD2	-	TRBJ2-1	CASSKRWTGGTSGHNEQFF	TGTGCCAGCAGTAAGAGATGGACAGGGGGGACTAGCGGGCACAATGAGCAGTTCTTC
14	TRBV29-1	TRBD2	few	TRBJ2-2	CSVPSGSRTGELFF	TGCAGCGTACCTAGCGGGAGTCGGACCGGGGAGCTGTTTTTT
14	TRBV19	-	-	TRBJ1-1	CASSITGARTEAFF	TGTGCCAGTAGTATAACGGGGGCGCGCACTGAAGCTTTCTTT
10	TRBV6-6	-	-	TRBJ2-7	CASSPRNRYF	TGTGCCAGCAGCCCCCGAAACCGGTACTTC
16	TRBV10-2	TRBD2	few	TRBJ2-3	CASSQGLAGGTDTQYF	TGCGCCAGCAGTCAGGGACTAGCGGGAGGTACAGATACGCAGTATTTT
13	TRBV10-3	-	-	TRBJ1-4	CAISEQGGEKLFF	TGTGCCATCAGTGAGCAGGGTGGGGAAAAACTGTTTTTT
13	TRBV6-1	-	-	TRBJ2-7	CASSESSRDEQYF	TGTGCCAGCAGTGAATCGTCAAGGGACGAGCAGTACTTC
16	TRBV5-1	TRBD1	-	TRBJ2-7	CASSYEPPGQTYEQYF	TGCGCCAGCAGCTATGAACCGCCGGGACAGACCTACGAGCAGTACTTC
15	TRBV5-1	TRBD2	-	TRBJ2-1	CASSLLAGVVNEQFF	TGTGCCAGCAGCTTACTAGCGGGAGTAGTAAATGAGCAGTTCTTC
14	TRBV11-2	-	-	TRBJ2-5	CASSLNRGGETQYF	TGTGCCAGCAGCTTAAACAGGGGGGGCGAGACCCAGTACTTC
12	TRBV2	TRBD1	few	TRBJ2-7	CASSEGTGEQYF	TGTGCCAGCAGTGAAGGGACAGGCGAGCAGTACTTC
15	TRBV9	TRBD1	-	TRBJ2-1	CASSVAGTGWDEQFF	TGTGCCAGCAGCGTAGCGGGGACAGGGTGGGATGAGCAGTTCTTC
12	TRBV19	-	-	TRBJ2-1	CASNHWGGEQFF	TGTGCCAGTAACCATTGGGGTGGAGAGCAGTTCTTC
14	TRBV9	-	-	TRBJ2-7	CASSVGAEAYEQYF	TGTGCCAGCAGCGTAGGAGCAGAAGCCTACGAGCAGTACTTC
15	TRBV27	TRBD2	few	TRBJ2-2	CASSGSGRGTGELFF	TGTGCCAGCAGCGGCAGCGGGAGAGGCACCGGGGAGCTGTTTTTT
15	TRBV28	-	-	TRBJ1-5	CASSITGKGNQPQHF	TGTGCCAGCAGTATAACCGGGAAGGGCAATCAGCCCCAGCATTTT
15	TRBV19	-	-	TRBJ2-7	CASSILWGPPYEQYF	TGTGCCAGTAGTATTCTTTGGGGACCCCCCTACGAGCAGTACTTC